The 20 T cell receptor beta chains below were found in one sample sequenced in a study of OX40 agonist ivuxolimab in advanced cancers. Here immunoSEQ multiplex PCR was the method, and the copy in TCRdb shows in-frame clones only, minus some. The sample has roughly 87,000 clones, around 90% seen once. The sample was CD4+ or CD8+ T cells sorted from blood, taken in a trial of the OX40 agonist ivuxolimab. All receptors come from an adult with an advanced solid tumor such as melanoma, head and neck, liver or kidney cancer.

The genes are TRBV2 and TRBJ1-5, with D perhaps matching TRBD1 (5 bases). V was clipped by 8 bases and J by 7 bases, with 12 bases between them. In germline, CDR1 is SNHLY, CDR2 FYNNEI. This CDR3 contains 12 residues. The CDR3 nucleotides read TGTGCCAGCGGGCAGGGTAAACAGCCCCAGCATTTT. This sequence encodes CASGQGKQPQHF.

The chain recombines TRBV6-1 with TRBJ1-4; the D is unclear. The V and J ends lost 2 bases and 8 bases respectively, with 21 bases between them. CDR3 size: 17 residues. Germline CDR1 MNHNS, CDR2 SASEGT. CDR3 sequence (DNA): TGTGCCAGCAGTGAACTCGGTACATGGAGGCTAGGGGAAAAACTGTTTTTT. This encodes CASSELGTWRLGEKLFF.

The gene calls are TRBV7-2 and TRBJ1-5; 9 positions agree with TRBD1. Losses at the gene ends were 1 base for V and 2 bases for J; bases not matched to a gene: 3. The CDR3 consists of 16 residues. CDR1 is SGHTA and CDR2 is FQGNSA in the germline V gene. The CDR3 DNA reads TGTGCCAGCAGCTTAGTGTGGACAGGGGGCAATCAGCCCCAGCATTTT. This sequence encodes CASSLVWTGGNQPQHF.

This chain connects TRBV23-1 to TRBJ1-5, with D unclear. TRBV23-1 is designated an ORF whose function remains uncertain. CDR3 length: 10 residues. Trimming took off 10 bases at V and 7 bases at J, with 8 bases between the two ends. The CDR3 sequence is CATRGQPQHF. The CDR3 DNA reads TGCGCCACCCGAGGACAGCCCCAGCATTTT.

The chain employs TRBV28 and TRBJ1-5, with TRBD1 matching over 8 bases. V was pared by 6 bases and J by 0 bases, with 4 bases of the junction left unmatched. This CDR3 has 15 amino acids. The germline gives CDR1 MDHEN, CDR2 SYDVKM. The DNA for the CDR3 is TGTGCCAGCAGAACAGGGGGTTTTAGCAATCAGCCCCAGCATTTT. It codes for CASRTGGFSNQPQHF.

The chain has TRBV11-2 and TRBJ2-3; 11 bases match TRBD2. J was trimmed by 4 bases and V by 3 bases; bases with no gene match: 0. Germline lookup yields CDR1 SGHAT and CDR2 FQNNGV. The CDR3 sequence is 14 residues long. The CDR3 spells CASSFSGRADTQYF. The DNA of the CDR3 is TGTGCCAGCAGCTTTAGCGGGAGGGCAGATACGCAGTATTTT.

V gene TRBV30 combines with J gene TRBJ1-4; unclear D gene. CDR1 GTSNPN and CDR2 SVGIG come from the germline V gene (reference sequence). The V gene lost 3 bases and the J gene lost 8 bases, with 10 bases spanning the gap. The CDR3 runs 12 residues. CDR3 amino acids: CAWSPGIEKLFF. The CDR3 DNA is TGTGCCTGGAGCCCTGGGATCGAAAAACTGTTTTTT.

The CDR3 DNA reads TGTGCCAGCTGGGGGGATGTGAAGAACGAGCAGTACTTC. Translating gives CASWGDVKNEQYF. The chain combines TRBV6-6 with TRBJ2-7; a weak D match, TRBD2 (6 bases). The germline gives CDR1 MNHNY, CDR2 SVGAGI (reference sequence). This CDR3 is 13 amino acids long. V shed 8 bases and J shed 5 bases, with 16 bases lying between them.

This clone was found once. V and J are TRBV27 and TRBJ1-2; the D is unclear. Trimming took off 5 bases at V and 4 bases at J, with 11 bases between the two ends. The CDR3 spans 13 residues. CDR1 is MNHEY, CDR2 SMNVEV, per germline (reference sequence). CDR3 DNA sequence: TGTGCCAGCAGTCCGGGGAGGCCCTATGGCTACACCTTC. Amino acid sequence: CASSPGRPYGYTF.

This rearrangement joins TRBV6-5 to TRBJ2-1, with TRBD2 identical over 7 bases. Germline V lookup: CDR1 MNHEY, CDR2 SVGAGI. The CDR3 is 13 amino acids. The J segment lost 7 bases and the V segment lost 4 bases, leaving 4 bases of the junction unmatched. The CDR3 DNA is TGTGCCAGCAGTTTGCGGGAGTTTAATGAGCAGTTCTTC. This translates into CASSLREFNEQFF.

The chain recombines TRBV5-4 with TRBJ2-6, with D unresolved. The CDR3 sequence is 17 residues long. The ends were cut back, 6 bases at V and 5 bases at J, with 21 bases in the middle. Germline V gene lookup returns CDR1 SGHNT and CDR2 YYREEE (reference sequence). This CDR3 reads CASTISVPQSRANVLTF. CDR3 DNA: TGTGCCAGCACTATATCCGTACCACAAAGTCGGGCCAACGTCCTGACTTTC.

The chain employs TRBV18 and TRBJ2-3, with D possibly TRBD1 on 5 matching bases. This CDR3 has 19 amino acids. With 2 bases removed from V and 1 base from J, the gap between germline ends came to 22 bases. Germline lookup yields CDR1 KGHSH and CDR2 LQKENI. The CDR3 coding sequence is TGTGCCAGCTCACCAGTCGGAATAGGGGTGCCAGCTGGCACAGATACGCAGTATTTT. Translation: CASSPVGIGVPAGTDTQYF. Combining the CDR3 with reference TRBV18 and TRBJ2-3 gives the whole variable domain NAGVMQNPRHLVRRRGQEARLRCSPMKGHSHVYWYRQLPEEGLKFMVYLQKENIIDESGMPKERFSAEFPKEGPSILRIQQVVRGDSAAYFCASSPVGIGVPAGTDTQYFGPGTRLTVL.

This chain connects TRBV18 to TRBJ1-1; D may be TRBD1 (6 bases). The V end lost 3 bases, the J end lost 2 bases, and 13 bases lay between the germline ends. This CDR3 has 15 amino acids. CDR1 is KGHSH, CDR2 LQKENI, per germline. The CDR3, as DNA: TGTGCCAGCTCACCCGACGGGGGCGGTAACACTGAAGCTTTCTTT. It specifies CASSPDGGGNTEAFF. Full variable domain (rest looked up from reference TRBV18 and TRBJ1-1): NAGVMQNPRHLVRRRGQEARLRCSPMKGHSHVYWYRQLPEEGLKFMVYLQKENIIDESGMPKERFSAEFPKEGPSILRIQQVVRGDSAAYFCASSPDGGGNTEAFFGQGTRLTVV.

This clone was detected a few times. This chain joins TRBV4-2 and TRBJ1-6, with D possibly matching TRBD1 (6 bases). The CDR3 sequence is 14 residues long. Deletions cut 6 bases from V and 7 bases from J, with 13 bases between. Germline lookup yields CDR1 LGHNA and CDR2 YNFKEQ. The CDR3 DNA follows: TGTGCCAGCAGTCTACAGGGTACGAATTCACCCCTCCACTTT. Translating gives CASSLQGTNSPLHF.

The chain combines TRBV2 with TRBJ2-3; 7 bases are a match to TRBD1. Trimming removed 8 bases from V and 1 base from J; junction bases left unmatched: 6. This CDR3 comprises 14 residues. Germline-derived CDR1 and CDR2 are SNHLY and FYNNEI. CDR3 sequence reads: CASPGQTGTDTQYF. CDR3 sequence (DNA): TGTGCCAGCCCGGGACAGACTGGCACAGATACGCAGTATTTT.

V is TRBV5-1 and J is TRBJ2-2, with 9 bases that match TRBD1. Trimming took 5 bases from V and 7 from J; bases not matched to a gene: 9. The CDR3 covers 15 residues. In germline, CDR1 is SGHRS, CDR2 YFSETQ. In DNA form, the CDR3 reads TGCGCCAGCAGTCGGGGGACAGGGTCTGTCGGGGAGCTGTTTTTT. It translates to CASSRGTGSVGELFF.

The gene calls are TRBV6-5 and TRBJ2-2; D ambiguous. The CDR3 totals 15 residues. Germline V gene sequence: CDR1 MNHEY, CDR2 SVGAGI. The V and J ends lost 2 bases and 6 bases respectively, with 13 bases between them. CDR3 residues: CASSYGGNRPGELFF. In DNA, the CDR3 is TGTGCCAGCAGTTACGGTGGGAATCGTCCCGGGGAGCTGTTTTTT.

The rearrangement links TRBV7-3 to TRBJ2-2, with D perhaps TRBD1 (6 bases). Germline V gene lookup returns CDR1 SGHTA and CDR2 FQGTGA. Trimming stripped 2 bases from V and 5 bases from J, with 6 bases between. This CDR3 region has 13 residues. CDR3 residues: CASSLQGTGELFF. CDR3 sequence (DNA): TGTGCCAGCAGCTTACAGGGGACCGGGGAGCTGTTTTTT.

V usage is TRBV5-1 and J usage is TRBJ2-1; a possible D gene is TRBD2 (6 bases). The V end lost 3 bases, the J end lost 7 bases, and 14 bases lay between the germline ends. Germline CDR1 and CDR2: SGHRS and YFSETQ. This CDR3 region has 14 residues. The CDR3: CASSSPGGPNEQFF. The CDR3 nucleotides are TGCGCCAGCAGCTCGCCCGGAGGGCCGAATGAGCAGTTCTTC.

The CDR3 spells CASSLVGADAWSDQPQHF. The CDR3 DNA sequence: TGTGCCAGCAGCTTAGTTGGGGCAGACGCCTGGTCTGATCAGCCCCAGCATTTT. The chain is built from TRBV7-8 and TRBJ1-5; D might be TRBD1 (5 bases). The CDR3 covers 18 residues. V was pared by 1 base and J by 5 bases, with 21 bases between. Germline V lookup: CDR1 SGHVS, CDR2 FQNEAQ. The whole variable domain, remainder taken from reference TRBV7-8 and TRBJ1-5, is GAGVSQSPRYKVAKRGQDVALRCDPISGHVSLFWYQQALGQGPEFLTYFQNEAQLDKSGLPSDRFFAERPEGSVSTLKIQRTQQEDSAVYLCASSLVGADAWSDQPQHFGDGTRLSIL.